Below are 20 T cell receptor beta chains sequenced from a single sample in a study of cytomegalovirus exposure and HLA in healthy donors. Use of 60 Vbeta and 13 Jbeta primers characterized the PCR. Generated by immunoSEQ multiplex PCR, the TCRdb table keeps only in-frame clones and is missing some. The data contain around 240,000 clones, over 80% of them singletons. Sequencing used PBMCs. These receptor sequences come from a woman aged 40 to 50 in good health and CMV-seropositive.

This chain connects TRBV9 to TRBJ2-1, with 7 bases lining up with TRBD2. The CDR3 is 14 amino acids. J lost 5 bases, V lost 3 bases, and 5 bases had no gene match. In germline, CDR1 is SGDLS, CDR2 YYNGEE. The CDR3 sequence: CASSGGGSNNEQFF. As DNA, the CDR3 is TGTGCCAGCAGCGGAGGCGGGAGCAACAATGAGCAGTTCTTC.

This clone was seen a single time. This chain connects TRBV4-3 to TRBJ1-6; 9 positions match TRBD1. Germline loops: CDR1 LGHNA, CDR2 YSLEER. The CDR3 extends over 17 amino acids. Trimming took 1 base from V and 2 from J; bases not matched to a gene: 3. The CDR3 sequence: CASSQVDRGTYNSPLHF. The CDR3 DNA reads as TGCGCCAGCAGCCAAGTGGACAGGGGAACCTATAATTCACCCCTCCACTTT.

The chain has TRBV4-3 and TRBJ2-7; D unresolved. This CDR3 contains 15 residues. V was trimmed by 1 base and J by 2 bases, leaving 12 bases between them. Germline CDR1 LGHNA, CDR2 YSLEER. This CDR3 reads CASSQGRRDTYEQYF. The CDR3 DNA sequence: TGCGCCAGCAGCCAAGGTCGCCGAGACACCTACGAGCAGTACTTC.

The J gene is TRBJ2-7, the V gene TRBV10-1; 7 nucleotides match TRBD2. From germline, CDR1 is WNHNN and CDR2 SYGVQD (reference sequence). V gave up 2 bases and J gave up 7 bases; unmatched junction bases: 11. This CDR3 has 15 amino acids. This chain's CDR3 is CASSEPGAGVREQYF. CDR3 DNA: TGCGCCAGCAGTGAGCCTGGCGCGGGAGTGAGGGAGCAGTACTTC.

This rearrangement joins TRBV28 to TRBJ2-7, with 8 bases fitting TRBD1. Germline V gene sequence: CDR1 MDHEN, CDR2 SYDVKM. The CDR3 has 13 residues. Losses at the gene ends were 8 bases for V and 4 bases for J; bases not matched to a gene: 7. The CDR3 region is CASSGQAIYEQYF. Written as DNA, the CDR3 is TGTGCCAGCTCGGGACAGGCGATTTACGAGCAGTACTTC.

Turning to this clone: The junction departs from the called germline gene at one end, perhaps through a read error. Additional DNA sequences in this sample encode the identical CDR3. The gene calls are TRBV30 and TRBJ1-6; tentatively, D is TRBD1 (5 bases). This CDR3 region has 14 residues. The germline CDR1 and CDR2 sequences are GTSNPN and SVGIG (reference sequence). Written as DNA, the CDR3 is TGTGCCTGGACAGGGCCCCTTTATAATTCCCCCCTCCACTTT. It translates to CAWTGPLYNSPLHF.

The chain is built from TRBV19 and TRBJ1-3, with 11 bases that match TRBD1. The CDR3 is 21 residues long. From germline, CDR1 is LNHDA and CDR2 SQIVND (reference sequence). V trimming: 4 bases; J trimming: 1 base; junction bases outside the gene matches: 18. CDR3: CASSKLSIVGTGGLSGNTIYF. The CDR3 nucleotides are TGTGCCAGTAGTAAACTTAGTATTGTGGGGACAGGGGGTCTTTCTGGAAACACCATATATTTT.

The chain couples TRBV2 to TRBJ1-1; D gene unclear. The V gene's germline CDR1 is SNHLY and CDR2 FYNNEI. The CDR3 covers 14 residues. V was cut by 4 bases and J by 3 bases, with 12 bases left in between. The CDR3 sequence is CASSALEGDTEAFF. The CDR3, as DNA: TGTGCCAGCAGTGCTTTGGAGGGTGACACTGAAGCTTTCTTT.

The chain links TRBV6-1 to TRBJ2-1, with TRBD1 as a possible D gene (5 bases). Trimming shortened V by 9 bases and J by 4 bases, and 16 bases separated the two germline ends. This CDR3 contains 14 residues. CDR1 is MNHNS and CDR2 is SASEGT in the germline V gene. The CDR3 loop is CASVTGSPYNEQFF. The DNA for the CDR3 is TGTGCCAGTGTTACAGGTTCACCTTACAATGAGCAGTTCTTC.

The rearrangement links TRBV27 to TRBJ1-5; D is possibly TRBD1 (6 bases). From germline, CDR1 is MNHEY and CDR2 SMNVEV (reference sequence). Trimming pared 5 bases from V and 2 bases from J, leaving 13 bases between. The CDR3 contains 15 residues. The CDR3 reads CASSTAGAGNQPQHF. CDR3 nucleotides: TGTGCCAGCAGTACGGCAGGGGCGGGCAATCAGCCCCAGCATTTT.

For this clone: The same CDR3 is also encoded by other DNA sequences in this sample. V gene TRBV19 combines with J gene TRBJ2-1; TRBD2 matches at 13 bases. Germline V lookup: CDR1 LNHDA, CDR2 SQIVND (reference sequence). The CDR3 runs 16 residues. V gave up 6 bases and J gave up 3 bases; unmatched junction bases: 5. The CDR3 sequence is CASSLRLAGGYNEQFF. The CDR3 nucleotides read TGTGCCAGTAGCCTGAGACTAGCGGGAGGCTACAATGAGCAGTTCTTC.

The sample holds one count of this clone. V usage is TRBV5-1 and J usage is TRBJ2-3; TRBD2 agrees at 8 bases. V lost 0 bases to trimming and J lost 0 bases; unmatched junction nucleotides: 6. CDR3 length: 17 amino acids. Germline values: CDR1 SGHRS, CDR2 YFSETQ. The CDR3 loop reads CASSLGGLAASTDTQYF. The CDR3 DNA reads as TGCGCCAGCAGCTTGGGAGGACTAGCCGCTAGCACAGATACGCAGTATTTT.

V and J are TRBV9 and TRBJ2-1, with TRBD2 matching 8 bases. The CDR3 runs 15 residues. The J segment lost 7 bases and the V segment lost 5 bases, leaving 11 bases of the junction unmatched. Germline lookup yields CDR1 SGDLS and CDR2 YYNGEE. CDR3: CASSYSGLAGNEQFF. CDR3 coding DNA: TGTGCCAGCAGTTACTCGGGGCTAGCGGGTAATGAGCAGTTCTTC.

This sequence joins TRBV6-6 and TRBJ2-2, with D possibly being TRBD2 (5 bases). In germline, CDR1 is MNHNY, CDR2 SVGAGI (reference sequence). Trimming left V 4 bases short and J 2 bases short, with 5 bases between. The CDR3 has 13 residues. CDR3 DNA: TGTGCCAGCAGTTGGACTAACACCGGGGAGCTGTTTTTT. It yields the protein CASSWTNTGELFF.

V gene TRBV2 combines with J gene TRBJ1-5; D ambiguous. Germline V gene lookup returns CDR1 SNHLY and CDR2 FYNNEI. The CDR3 spans 15 residues. V shed 3 bases and J shed 0 bases, with 9 bases lying between them. CDR3 residues: CASSDGSGSNQPQHF. Here the CDR3 DNA reads TGTGCCAGCAGTGATGGTTCGGGTAGCAATCAGCCCCAGCATTTT.

The CDR3 loop reads CASSLLVRGGVEQYF. The CDR3 DNA follows: TGTGCCAGCAGCTTGCTCGTGCGGGGGGGGGTCGAGCAGTACTTC. The chain combines TRBV5-5 with TRBJ2-7, with 9 bases that match TRBD2. Germline CDR1 and CDR2: SGHKS and YYEKEE (reference sequence). The CDR3 has 15 residues. V shed 1 base and J 6 bases; nucleotides not matched to a gene: 8.

This clone was picked up a small number of times. The gene calls are TRBV7-6 and TRBJ1-2; 7 bases are a match to TRBD1. The germline V gene encodes CDR1 SGHVS and CDR2 FNYEAQ. The CDR3 contains 13 residues. V trimming: 4 bases; J trimming: 2 bases; junction bases outside the gene matches: 1. CDR3 in amino acids: CASSSGQNYGYTF. CDR3 nucleotides: TGTGCCAGCAGCTCGGGACAGAACTATGGCTACACCTTC.

The J gene is TRBJ2-2, the V gene TRBV5-1; the D is unclear. Trimming removed 3 bases at V and 1 base at J, with 22 bases between. The CDR3 is 19 amino acids. Germline V gene lookup returns CDR1 SGHRS and CDR2 YFSETQ. CDR3 nucleotides: TGCGCCAGCAGCTCGTCCCCTCTCCCTGTCCCTCTGAACACCGGGGAGCTGTTTTTT. Amino acid sequence: CASSSSPLPVPLNTGELFF.

The rearrangement links TRBV7-2 to TRBJ1-2, with 7 nucleotides matching TRBD1. In germline, CDR1 is SGHTA, CDR2 FQGNSA. V was pared by 1 base and J by 3 bases, with 5 bases of the junction left unmatched. CDR3 length equals 15 residues. The chain's CDR3 is CASSLDSTGYYGYTF. DNA for the CDR3: TGTGCCAGCAGCTTAGACTCGACAGGGTACTATGGCTACACCTTC.

The chain recombines TRBV4-3 with TRBJ2-1; a possible D gene is TRBD2 (5 bases). This CDR3 has 20 residues. Per the germline V gene, CDR1 is LGHNA and CDR2 is YSLEER. The germline V and J ends were trimmed by 0 bases and 0 bases, with 21 bases remaining between them. CDR3 region: CASSQDVPALLESSYNEQFF. The CDR3 DNA sequence: TGCGCCAGCAGCCAAGATGTGCCAGCCCTACTAGAGAGCTCCTACAATGAGCAGTTCTTC.